This entry features one T cell receptor beta chain sequence. Its antigen is not identified. Vbeta (60) and Jbeta (13) primers were used in the PCR. Sequenced by immunoSEQ multiplex PCR; TCRdb stores in-frame clones only, minus some. The data show some 120,000 clones, around four fifths seen once. The CDR3 has 17 amino acids. Germline trimming cut 4 bases from V and 2 bases from J; bases unmatched to any gene: 13. In germline, CDR1 is SGHNT, CDR2 YYREEE (reference sequence). The record originates from a study of cytomegalovirus exposure and HLA in healthy donors. General observations from the study: TCR association rates varied by HLA locus in a later analysis, with DRB1 highest and HLA-C lowest. With later analysis, a missense DCLRE1C variant became linked to TCR beta V- and J-gene trimming.

The chain recombines TRBV5-4 with TRBJ1-2, with 8 bases aligning to TRBD1. This TCR was sampled from a man aged 18 to 29 in good health and CMV-seropositive. Input material: PBMCs. CDR3 coding DNA: TGTGCCAGCAGCCCGTGGTTAACAGGGGGAGGGAACTATGGCTACACCTTC. It is translated as CASSPWLTGGGNYGYTF.